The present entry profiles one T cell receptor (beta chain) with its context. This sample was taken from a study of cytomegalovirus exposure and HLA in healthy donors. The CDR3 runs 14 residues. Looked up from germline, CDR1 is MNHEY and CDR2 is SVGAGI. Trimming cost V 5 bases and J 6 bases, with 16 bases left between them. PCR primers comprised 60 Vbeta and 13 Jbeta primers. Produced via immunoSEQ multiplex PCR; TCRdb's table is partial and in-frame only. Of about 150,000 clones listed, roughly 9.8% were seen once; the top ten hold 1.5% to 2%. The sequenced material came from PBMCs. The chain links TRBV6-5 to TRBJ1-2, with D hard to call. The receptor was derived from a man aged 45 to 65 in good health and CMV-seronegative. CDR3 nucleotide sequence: TGTGCCAGCAGTACCGGGCCGAGGGAACATGGCTACACCTTC. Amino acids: CASSTGPREHGYTF.